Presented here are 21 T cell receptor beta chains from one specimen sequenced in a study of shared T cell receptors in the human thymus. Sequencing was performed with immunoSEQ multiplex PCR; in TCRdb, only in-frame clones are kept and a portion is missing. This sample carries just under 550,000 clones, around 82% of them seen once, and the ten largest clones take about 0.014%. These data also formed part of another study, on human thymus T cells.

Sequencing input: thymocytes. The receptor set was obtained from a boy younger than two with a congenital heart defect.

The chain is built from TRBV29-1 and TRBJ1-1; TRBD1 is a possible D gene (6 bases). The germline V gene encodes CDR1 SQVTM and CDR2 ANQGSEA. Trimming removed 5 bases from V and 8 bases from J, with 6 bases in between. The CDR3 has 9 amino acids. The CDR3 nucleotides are TGCAGCGTTCAGGGGGAAGCTTTCTTT. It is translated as CSVQGEAFF.

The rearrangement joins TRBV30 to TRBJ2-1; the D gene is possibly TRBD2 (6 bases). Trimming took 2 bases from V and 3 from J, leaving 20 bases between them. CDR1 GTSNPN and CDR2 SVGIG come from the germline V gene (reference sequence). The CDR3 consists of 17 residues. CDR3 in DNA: TGTGCCTGGAGTCGGCCGCCACTAGCCCAGGGCTACAATGAGCAGTTCTTC. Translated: CAWSRPPLAQGYNEQFF.

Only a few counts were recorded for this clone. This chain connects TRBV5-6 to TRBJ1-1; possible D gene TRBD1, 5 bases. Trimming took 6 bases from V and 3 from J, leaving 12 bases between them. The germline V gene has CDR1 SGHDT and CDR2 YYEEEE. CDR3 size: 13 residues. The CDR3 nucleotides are TGTGCCAGCAAGGTGTCGGGGGACACTGAAGCTTTCTTT. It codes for CASKVSGDTEAFF.

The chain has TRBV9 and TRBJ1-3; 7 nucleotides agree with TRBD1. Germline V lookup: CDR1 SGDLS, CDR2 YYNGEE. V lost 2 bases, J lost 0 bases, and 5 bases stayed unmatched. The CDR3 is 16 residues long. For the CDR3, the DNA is TGTGCCAGCAGCGTGACAGGGATTAACTCTGGAAACACCATATATTTT. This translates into CASSVTGINSGNTIYF.

The CDR3 sequence: CASRGYTGELFF. In DNA, the CDR3 is TGTGCCAGTAGGGGCTACACCGGGGAGCTGTTTTTT. V is TRBV19 and J is TRBJ2-2; D not resolved. Trimming shortened V by 6 bases and J by 3 bases, and 5 bases separated the two germline ends. The CDR3 sequence is 12 residues long. CDR1 and CDR2 (germline): LNHDA, SQIVND (reference sequence). The variable domain in full, completed from reference TRBV19 and TRBJ2-2, reads DGGITQSPKYLFRKEGQNVTLSCEQNLNHDAMYWYRQDPGQGLRLIYYSQIVNDFQKGDIAEGYSVSREKKESFPLTVTSAQKNPTAFYLCASRGYTGELFFGEGSRLTVL.

The CDR3: CASSVRGTSGTYEQYF. CDR3 in DNA: TGTGCCAGCAGTGTACGCGGGACTAGCGGGACCTACGAGCAGTACTTC. The chain combines TRBV6-1 with TRBJ2-7, with TRBD2 identical over 13 bases. V was pared by 4 bases and J by 2 bases, with 5 bases of the junction left unmatched. There are 16 residues in the CDR3. Germline CDR1 and CDR2: MNHNS and SASEGT.

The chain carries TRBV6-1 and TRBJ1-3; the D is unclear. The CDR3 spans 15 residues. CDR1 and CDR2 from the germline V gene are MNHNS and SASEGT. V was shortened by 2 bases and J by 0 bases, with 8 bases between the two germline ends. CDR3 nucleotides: TGTGCCAGCAGTGAAAGACAACGCTCTGGAAACACCATATATTTT. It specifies CASSERQRSGNTIYF.

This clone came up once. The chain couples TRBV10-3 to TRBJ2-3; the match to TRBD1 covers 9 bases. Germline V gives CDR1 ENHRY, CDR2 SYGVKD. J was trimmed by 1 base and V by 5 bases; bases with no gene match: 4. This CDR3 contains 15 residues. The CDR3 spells CAISPGDRGTDTQYF. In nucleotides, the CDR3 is TGTGCCATCAGTCCTGGGGACAGGGGCACAGATACGCAGTATTTT.

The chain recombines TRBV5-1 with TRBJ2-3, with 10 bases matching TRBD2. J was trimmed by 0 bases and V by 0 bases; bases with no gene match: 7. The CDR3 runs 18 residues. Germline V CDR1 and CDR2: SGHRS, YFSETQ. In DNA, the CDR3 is TGCGCCAGCAGCTTGGAGGGAGGGACTAGCGAGAGCACAGATACGCAGTATTTT. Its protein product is CASSLEGGTSESTDTQYF.

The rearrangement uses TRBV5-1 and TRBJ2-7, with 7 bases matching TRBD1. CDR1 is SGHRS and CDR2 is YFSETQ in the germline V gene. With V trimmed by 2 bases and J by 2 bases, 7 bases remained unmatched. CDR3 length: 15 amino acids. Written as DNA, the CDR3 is TGCGCCAGCAGCTTTATTTGGACAGGTCCCTACGAGCAGTACTTC. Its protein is CASSFIWTGPYEQYF.

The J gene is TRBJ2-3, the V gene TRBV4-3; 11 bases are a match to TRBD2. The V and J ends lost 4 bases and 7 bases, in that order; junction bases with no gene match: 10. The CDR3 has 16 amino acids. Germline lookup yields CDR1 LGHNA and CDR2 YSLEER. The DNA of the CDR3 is TGCGCCAGCAGCCCTGGACTAGCGGGTCCGACCTATACGCAGTATTTT. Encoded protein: CASSPGLAGPTYTQYF.

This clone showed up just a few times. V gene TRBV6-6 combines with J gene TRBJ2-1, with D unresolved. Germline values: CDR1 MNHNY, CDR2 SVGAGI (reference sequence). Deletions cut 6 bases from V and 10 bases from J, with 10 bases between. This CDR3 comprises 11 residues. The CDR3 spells CASSRTREQFF. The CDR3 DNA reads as TGTGCCAGCAGCCGAACCAGGGAGCAGTTCTTC.

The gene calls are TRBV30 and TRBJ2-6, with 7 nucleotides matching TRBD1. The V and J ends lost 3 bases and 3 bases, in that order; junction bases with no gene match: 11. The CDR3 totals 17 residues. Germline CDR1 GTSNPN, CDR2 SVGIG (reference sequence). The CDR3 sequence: CAWSQGQLEFGANVLTF. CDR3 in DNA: TGTGCCTGGAGCCAGGGACAGTTAGAATTTGGGGCCAACGTCCTGACTTTC.

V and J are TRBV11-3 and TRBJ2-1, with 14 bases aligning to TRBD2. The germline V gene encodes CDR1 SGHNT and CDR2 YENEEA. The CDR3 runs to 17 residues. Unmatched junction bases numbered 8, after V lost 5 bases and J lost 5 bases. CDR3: CASSPTGTSGRNNEQFF. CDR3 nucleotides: TGTGCCAGCAGCCCAACCGGGACTAGCGGGAGAAACAATGAGCAGTTCTTC.

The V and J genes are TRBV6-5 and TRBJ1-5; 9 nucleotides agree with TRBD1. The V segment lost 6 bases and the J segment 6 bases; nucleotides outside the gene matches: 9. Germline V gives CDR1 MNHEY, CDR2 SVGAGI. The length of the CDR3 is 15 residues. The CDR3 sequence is CASRARTGVTQPQHF. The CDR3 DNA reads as TGTGCCAGCAGAGCCAGGACAGGGGTAACTCAGCCCCAGCATTTT.

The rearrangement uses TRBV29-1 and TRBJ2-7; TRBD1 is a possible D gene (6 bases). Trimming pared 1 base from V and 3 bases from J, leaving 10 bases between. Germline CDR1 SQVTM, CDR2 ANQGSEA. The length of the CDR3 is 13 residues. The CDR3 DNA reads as TGCAGCGTTGAAGGGGGGCACAGCTACGAGCAGTACTTC. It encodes CSVEGGHSYEQYF.

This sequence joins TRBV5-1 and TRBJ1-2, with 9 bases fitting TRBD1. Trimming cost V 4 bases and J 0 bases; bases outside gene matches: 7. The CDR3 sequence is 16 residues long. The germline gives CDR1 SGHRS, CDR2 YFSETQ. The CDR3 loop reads CASSIGQGRANYGYTF. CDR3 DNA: TGCGCCAGCAGCATCGGACAGGGGCGAGCTAACTATGGCTACACCTTC.

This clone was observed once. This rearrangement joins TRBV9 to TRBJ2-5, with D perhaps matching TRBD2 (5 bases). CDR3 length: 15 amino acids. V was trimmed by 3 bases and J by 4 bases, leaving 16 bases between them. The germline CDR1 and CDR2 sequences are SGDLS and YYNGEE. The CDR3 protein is CASSAPSGAGETQYF. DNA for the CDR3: TGTGCCAGCAGCGCCCCTTCGGGCGCGGGAGAGACCCAGTACTTC.

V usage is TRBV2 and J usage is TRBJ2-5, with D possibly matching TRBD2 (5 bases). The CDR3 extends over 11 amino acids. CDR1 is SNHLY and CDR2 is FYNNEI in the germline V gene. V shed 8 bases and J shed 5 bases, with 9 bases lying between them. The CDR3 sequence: CASLRRETQYF. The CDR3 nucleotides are TGTGCCAGCCTCAGGAGGGAGACCCAGTACTTC.

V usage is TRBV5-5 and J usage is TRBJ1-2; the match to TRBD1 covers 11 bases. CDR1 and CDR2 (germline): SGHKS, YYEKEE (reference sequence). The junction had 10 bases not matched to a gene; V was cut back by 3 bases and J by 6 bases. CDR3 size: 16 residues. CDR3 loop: CASSSRGQGVRHGYTF. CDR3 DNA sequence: TGTGCCAGCAGCTCCAGGGGACAGGGGGTTCGTCATGGCTACACCTTC. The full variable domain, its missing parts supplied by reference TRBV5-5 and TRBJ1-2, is DAGVTQSPTHLIKTRGQQVTLRCSPISGHKSVSWYQQVLGQGPQFIFQYYEKEERGRGNFPDRFSARQFPNYSSELNVNALLLGDSALYLCASSSRGQGVRHGYTFGSGTRLTVV.

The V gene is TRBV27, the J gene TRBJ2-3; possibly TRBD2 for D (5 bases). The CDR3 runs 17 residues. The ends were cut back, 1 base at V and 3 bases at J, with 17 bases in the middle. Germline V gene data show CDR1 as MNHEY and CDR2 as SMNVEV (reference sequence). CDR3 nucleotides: TGTGCCAGCAGTTTATGGGAACGGCGGGCTGGGACAGATACGCAGTATTTT. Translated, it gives CASSLWERRAGTDTQYF.